The 9 T cell receptor beta chains in this list originate from one sample, sequenced in a study of cytomegalovirus exposure and HLA in healthy donors. This table comes from immunoSEQ multiplex PCR, and its TCRdb copy is limited to in-frame clones, with some not included. Of some 240,000 clones listed, around four fifths are singletons. The sample taken for sequencing was PBMCs. The origin of the receptors is a woman between 18 and 30 years old in good health and CMV-seronegative.

The V and J genes are TRBV9 and TRBJ2-5; 7 bases are shared with TRBD2. The ends lost 4 bases at V and 5 bases at J; junction bases unmatched: 8. CDR1 is SGDLS, CDR2 YYNGEE, per germline. This CDR3 spans 14 amino acids. The CDR3 reads CASSPTGGGETQYF. The CDR3 DNA reads TGTGCCAGCAGCCCAACGGGGGGTGGGGAGACCCAGTACTTC.

This clone was detected ten times or more. The CDR3 nucleotides read TGTGCCAGCAAGGCAGGGGCTGTAGCCGGGGAGCTGTTTTTT. This translates into CASKAGAVAGELFF. This rearrangement joins TRBV6-1 to TRBJ2-2, with D maybe TRBD1 (6 bases). The CDR3 is 14 residues long. With 7 bases removed from V and 6 bases from J, the gap between germline ends came to 15 bases. CDR1 and CDR2 from the germline V gene are MNHNS and SASEGT.

This clone was picked up a small number of times. The chain links TRBV30 to TRBJ2-7; TRBD2 matches 8 bases. Unmatched junction bases numbered 13, after V lost 8 bases and J lost 7 bases. CDR3 length: 13 amino acids. Germline V gene sequence: CDR1 GTSNPN, CDR2 SVGIG (reference sequence). CDR3 nucleotides: TGTGCCCGGGGGGGCAGATCCTTCGGGGAGCAGTACTTC. Translation: CARGGRSFGEQYF.

The gene calls are TRBV6-1 and TRBJ1-2, with 7 bases aligning to TRBD1. This CDR3 spans 12 amino acids. Germline-derived CDR1 and CDR2 are MNHNS and SASEGT. Losses at the gene ends were 7 bases for V and 3 bases for J; bases not matched to a gene: 2. The CDR3 coding sequence is TGTGCCAGCACCGGGACAGACTATGGCTACACCTTC. This translates into CASTGTDYGYTF.

The sample holds a few counts of this clone. This chain uses TRBV11-2 with TRBJ2-7, with D possibly TRBD1 on 6 matching bases. Germline V gene lookup returns CDR1 SGHAT and CDR2 FQNNGV. V was trimmed by 5 bases and J by 8 bases, leaving 16 bases between them. The CDR3 has 13 residues. CDR3 region: CASSSTGFDKQYF. The CDR3 DNA reads TGTGCCAGCAGCAGTACAGGGTTCGACAAGCAGTACTTC.

The chain combines TRBV4-1 with TRBJ2-1; 12 bases line up with TRBD2. The CDR3 is 16 amino acids. CDR1 and CDR2 (germline): MGHRA, YSYEKL. The J segment lost 7 bases and the V segment lost 1 base, leaving 5 bases of the junction unmatched. Here the CDR3 reads CASSQATGTSGNEQFF. CDR3 nucleotide sequence: TGCGCCAGCAGCCAAGCGACTGGGACTAGCGGGAATGAGCAGTTCTTC.

The rearrangement links TRBV7-6 to TRBJ1-5; TRBD1 matches at 8 bases. Germline loops: CDR1 SGHVS, CDR2 FNYEAQ. This CDR3 spans 14 amino acids. The junction had 3 bases not matched to a gene; V was cut back by 5 bases and J by 3 bases. As DNA, the CDR3 is TGTGCCAGCAGCCAGACAGGGGCCAATCAGCCCCAGCATTTT. Protein: CASSQTGANQPQHF.

The chain has TRBV29-1 and TRBJ1-1; 7 nucleotides line up with TRBD1. Per the germline V gene, CDR1 is SQVTM and CDR2 is ANQGSEA. J was trimmed by 5 bases and V by 5 bases; bases with no gene match: 5. This CDR3 is built from 12 residues. The CDR3 sequence is CSVSGGGTEAFF. In DNA, the CDR3 is TGCAGCGTTTCAGGGGGTGGAACTGAAGCTTTCTTT. Full variable domain (remainder filled in from reference TRBV29-1 and TRBJ1-1): SAVISQKPSRDICQRGTSLTIQCQVDSQVTMMFWYRQQPGQSLTLIATANQGSEATYESGFVIDKFPISRPNLTFSTLTVSNMSPEDSSIYLCSVSGGGTEAFFGQGTRLTVV.

The rearrangement links TRBV30 to TRBJ2-1; 9 bases are shared with TRBD1. Germline-derived CDR1 and CDR2 are GTSNPN and SVGIG (reference sequence). With 4 bases clipped from V and 5 bases from J, the junction kept 3 bases outside the gene matches. This CDR3 is built from 13 residues. The CDR3 sequence: CAWNRGPNNEQFF. The DNA for the CDR3 is TGTGCCTGGAACAGGGGGCCGAACAATGAGCAGTTCTTC.